This TCR beta chain stems from a study of cytomegalovirus exposure and HLA in healthy donors. The length of the CDR3 is 14 residues. Germline assignment: CDR1 SGHNT and CDR2 YYREEE (reference sequence). V was pared by 4 bases and J by 4 bases, with 14 bases between. Vbeta (60) and Jbeta (13) primers were used in the PCR. Sequencing used immunoSEQ multiplex PCR; TCRdb keeps in-frame clones, though not all of them. This table holds approximately 200,000 clones, over 70% found once. Sample: PBMCs. The clonotype was recovered from a woman aged 25-40 years in good health and CMV-seropositive. This chain links TRBV5-4 with TRBJ2-5; maybe TRBD2 (6 bases). CDR3: CASSPKTGVETQYF. In nucleotides, the CDR3 is TGTGCCAGCAGCCCTAAGACGGGGGTAGAGACCCAGTACTTC.